This TCR beta chain was sequenced for a study of regulatory T cells in long-lasting Graves disease. Arm-PCR of CDR3 regions and iRepertoire HTBI primers were used to build TCR beta libraries. In the original analysis: Among the samples, 60 to 65 TRBV and around 15 TRBJ segments were identified. TCRdb fed the multiplex PCR reads into MiXCR, producing one record per CDR3 protein. The V and J calls follow TCRdb's processing rather than the paper's. Among 350,000 to 500,000 distinct CDR3 sequences listed, about 15% were seen once. Time point specified: newly diagnosed GD, antithyroid drugs for less than 3 months. Scientists built the TCR library using RNA that was extracted from PBMCs. The sample also formed part of further work on T cells in Graves' hyperthyroidism and ophthalmopathy.

This sequence was found in a woman younger than 30 with Graves disease. The source material was peripheral blood mononuclear cells (PBMCs), sampled at new diagnosis, from a patient treated with antithyroid drugs.

The CDR3 loop is CASSPLGGGQGMNTEAFF. The CDR3 DNA is TGTGCCAGCAGCCCTTTAGGTGGGGGACAGGGTATGAACACTGAAGCTTTCTTT. J is TRBJ1-1 and V is TRBV28; TRBD1 agrees at 9 bases. Germline V gene lookup returns CDR1 MDHEN and CDR2 SYDVKM. Trimming at V came to 6 bases and at J to 0 bases, leaving 14 bases not matched to a gene. CDR3 length: 18 amino acids.